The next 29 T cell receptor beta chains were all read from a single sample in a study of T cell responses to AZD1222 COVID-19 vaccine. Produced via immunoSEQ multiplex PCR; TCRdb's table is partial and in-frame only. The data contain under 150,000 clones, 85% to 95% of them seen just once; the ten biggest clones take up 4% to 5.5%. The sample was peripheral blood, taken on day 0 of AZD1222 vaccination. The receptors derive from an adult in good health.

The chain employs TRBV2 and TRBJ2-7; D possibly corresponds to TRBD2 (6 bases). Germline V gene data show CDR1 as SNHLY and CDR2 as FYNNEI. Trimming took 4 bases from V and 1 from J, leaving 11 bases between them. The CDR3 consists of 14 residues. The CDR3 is CASSADGGSYEQYF. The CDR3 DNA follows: TGTGCCAGCAGTGCTGACGGGGGTTCCTACGAGCAGTACTTC.

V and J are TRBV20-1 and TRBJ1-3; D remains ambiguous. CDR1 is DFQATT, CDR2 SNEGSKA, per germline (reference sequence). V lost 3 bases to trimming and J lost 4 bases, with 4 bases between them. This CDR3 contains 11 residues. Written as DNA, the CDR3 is TGCAGTGCTAGTTCGGGAAACACCATATATTTT. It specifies CSASSGNTIYF.

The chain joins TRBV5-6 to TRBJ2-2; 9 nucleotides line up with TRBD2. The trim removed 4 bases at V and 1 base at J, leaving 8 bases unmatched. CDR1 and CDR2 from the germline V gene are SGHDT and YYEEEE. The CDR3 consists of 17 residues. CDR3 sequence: CASSGGGTSLNTGELFF. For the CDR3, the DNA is TGTGCCAGCAGCGGAGGAGGGACTAGCTTGAACACCGGGGAGCTGTTTTTT. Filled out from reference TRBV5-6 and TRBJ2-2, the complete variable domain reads DAGVTQSPTHLIKTRGQQVTLRCSPKSGHDTVSWYQQALGQGPQFIFQYYEEEERQRGNFPDRFSGHQFPNYSSELNVNALLLGDSALYLCASSGGGTSLNTGELFFGEGSRLTVL.

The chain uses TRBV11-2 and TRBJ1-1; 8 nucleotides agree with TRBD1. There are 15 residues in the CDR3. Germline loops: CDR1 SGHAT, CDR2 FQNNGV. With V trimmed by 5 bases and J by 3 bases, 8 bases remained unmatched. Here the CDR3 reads CASSPLVTGDTEAFF. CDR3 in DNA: TGTGCCAGCAGCCCCCTGGTGACAGGGGACACTGAAGCTTTCTTT.

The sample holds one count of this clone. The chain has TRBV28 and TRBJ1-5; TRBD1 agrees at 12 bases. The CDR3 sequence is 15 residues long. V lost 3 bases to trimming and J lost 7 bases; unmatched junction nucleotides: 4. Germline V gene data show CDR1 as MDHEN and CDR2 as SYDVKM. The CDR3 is CASSFRGQGAQPQHF. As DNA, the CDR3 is TGTGCCAGCAGTTTCCGGGGACAGGGGGCCCAGCCCCAGCATTTT.

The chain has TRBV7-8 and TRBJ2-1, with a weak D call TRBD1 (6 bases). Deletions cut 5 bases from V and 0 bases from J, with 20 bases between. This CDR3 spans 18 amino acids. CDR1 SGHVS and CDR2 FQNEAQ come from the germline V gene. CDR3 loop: CASSPSSQARGSYNEQFF. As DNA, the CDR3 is TGTGCCAGCAGCCCCTCCTCACAGGCCAGGGGCTCCTACAATGAGCAGTTCTTC. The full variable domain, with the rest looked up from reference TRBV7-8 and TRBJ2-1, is GAGVSQSPRYKVAKRGQDVALRCDPISGHVSLFWYQQALGQGPEFLTYFQNEAQLDKSGLPSDRFFAERPEGSVSTLKIQRTQQEDSAVYLCASSPSSQARGSYNEQFFGPGTRLTVL.

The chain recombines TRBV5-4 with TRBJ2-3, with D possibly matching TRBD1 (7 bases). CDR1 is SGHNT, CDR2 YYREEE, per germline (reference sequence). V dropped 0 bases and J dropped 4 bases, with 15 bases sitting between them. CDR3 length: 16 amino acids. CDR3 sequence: CASSLAHRGGADTQYF. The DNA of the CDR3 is TGTGCCAGCAGCTTGGCCCACAGGGGAGGAGCAGATACGCAGTATTTT.

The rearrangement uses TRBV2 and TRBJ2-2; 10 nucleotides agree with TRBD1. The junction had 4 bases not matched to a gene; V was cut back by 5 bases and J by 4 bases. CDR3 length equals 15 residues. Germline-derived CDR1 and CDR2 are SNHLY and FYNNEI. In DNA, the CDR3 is TGTGCCAGCAGTCTGGGACAGGGGAGCACCGGGGAGCTGTTTTTT. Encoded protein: CASSLGQGSTGELFF. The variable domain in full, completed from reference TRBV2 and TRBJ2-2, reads EPEVTQTPSHQVTQMGQEVILRCVPISNHLYFYWYRQILGQKVEFLVSFYNNEISEKSEIFDDQFSVERPDGSNFTLKIRSTKLEDSAMYFCASSLGQGSTGELFFGEGSRLTVL.

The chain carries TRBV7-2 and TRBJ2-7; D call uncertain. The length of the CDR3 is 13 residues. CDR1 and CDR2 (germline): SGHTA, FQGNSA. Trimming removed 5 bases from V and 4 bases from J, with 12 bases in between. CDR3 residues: CASSPVSGYEQYF. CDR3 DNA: TGTGCCAGCAGCCCCGTTAGTGGGTACGAGCAGTACTTC.

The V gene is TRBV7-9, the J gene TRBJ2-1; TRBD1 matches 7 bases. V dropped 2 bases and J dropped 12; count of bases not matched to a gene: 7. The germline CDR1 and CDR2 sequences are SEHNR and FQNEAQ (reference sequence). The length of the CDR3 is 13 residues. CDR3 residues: CASSLLRTGGQFF. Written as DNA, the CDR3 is TGTGCCAGCAGCTTACTCCGGACAGGAGGGCAGTTCTTC.

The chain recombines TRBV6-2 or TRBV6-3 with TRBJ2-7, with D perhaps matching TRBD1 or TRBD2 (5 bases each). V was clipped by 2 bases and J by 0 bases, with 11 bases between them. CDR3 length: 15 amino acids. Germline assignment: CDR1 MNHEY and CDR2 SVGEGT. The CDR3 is CASSYGGFGSYEQYF. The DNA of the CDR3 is TGTGCCAGCAGTTACGGGGGTTTCGGCTCCTACGAGCAGTACTTC.

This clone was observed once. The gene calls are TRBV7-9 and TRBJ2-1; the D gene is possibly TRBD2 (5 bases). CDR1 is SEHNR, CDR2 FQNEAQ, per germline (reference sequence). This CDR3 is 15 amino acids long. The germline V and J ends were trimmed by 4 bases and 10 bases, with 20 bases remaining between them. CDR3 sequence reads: CASSSDWAGHTEQFF. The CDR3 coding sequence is TGTGCCAGCAGCTCAGATTGGGCGGGCCACACAGAGCAGTTCTTC.

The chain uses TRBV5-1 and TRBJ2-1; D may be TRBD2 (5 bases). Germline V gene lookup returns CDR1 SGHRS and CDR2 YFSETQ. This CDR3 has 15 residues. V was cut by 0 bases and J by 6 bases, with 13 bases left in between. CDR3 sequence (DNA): TGCGCCAGCAGCTTGGAAGGTTTTGAGGGCAATGAGCAGTTCTTC. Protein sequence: CASSLEGFEGNEQFF.

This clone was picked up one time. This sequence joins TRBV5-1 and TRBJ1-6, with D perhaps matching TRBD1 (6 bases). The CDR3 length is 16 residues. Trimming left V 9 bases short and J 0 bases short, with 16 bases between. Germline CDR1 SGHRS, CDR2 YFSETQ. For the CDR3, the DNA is TGCGCCACCGGGGACACTTCGAGCTCCTATAATTCACCCCTCCACTTT. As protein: CATGDTSSSYNSPLHF.

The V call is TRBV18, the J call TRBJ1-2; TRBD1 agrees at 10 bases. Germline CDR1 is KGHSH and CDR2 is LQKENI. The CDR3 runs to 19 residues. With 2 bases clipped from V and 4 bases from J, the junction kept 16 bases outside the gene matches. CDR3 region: CASSPTTGTGVLIRYGYTF. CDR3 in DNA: TGTGCCAGCTCACCAACAACTGGGACAGGGGTCTTAATCCGCTATGGCTACACCTTC.

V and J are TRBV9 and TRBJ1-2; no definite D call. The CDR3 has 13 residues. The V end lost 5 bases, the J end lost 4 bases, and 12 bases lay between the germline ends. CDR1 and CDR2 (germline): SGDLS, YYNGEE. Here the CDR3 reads CASRKDGSYGYTF. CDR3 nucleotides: TGTGCCAGCAGAAAGGACGGGTCCTATGGCTACACCTTC. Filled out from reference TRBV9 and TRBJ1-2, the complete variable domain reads DSGVTQTPKHLITATGQRVTLRCSPRSGDLSVYWYQQSLDQGLQFLIQYYNGEERAKGNILERFSAQQFPDLHSELNLSSLELGDSALYFCASRKDGSYGYTFGSGTRLTVV.

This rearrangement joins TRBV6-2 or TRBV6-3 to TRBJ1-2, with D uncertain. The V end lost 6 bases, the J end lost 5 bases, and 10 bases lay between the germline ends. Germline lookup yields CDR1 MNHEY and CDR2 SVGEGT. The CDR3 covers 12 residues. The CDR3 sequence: CASSENPYGYTF. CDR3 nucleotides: TGTGCCAGCAGCGAGAATCCGTATGGCTACACCTTC.

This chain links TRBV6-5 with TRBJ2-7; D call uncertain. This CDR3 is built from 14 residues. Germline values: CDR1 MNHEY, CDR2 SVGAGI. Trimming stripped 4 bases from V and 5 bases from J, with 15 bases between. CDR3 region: CASSSSPGYNEQYF. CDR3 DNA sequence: TGTGCCAGCAGTTCCTCTCCGGGTTACAACGAGCAGTACTTC.

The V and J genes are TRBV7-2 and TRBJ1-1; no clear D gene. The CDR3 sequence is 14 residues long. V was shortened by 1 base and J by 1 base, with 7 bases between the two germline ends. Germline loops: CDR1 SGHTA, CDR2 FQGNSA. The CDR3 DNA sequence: TGTGCCAGCAGCTTAGTAACGGGGAACACTGAAGCTTTCTTT. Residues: CASSLVTGNTEAFF.

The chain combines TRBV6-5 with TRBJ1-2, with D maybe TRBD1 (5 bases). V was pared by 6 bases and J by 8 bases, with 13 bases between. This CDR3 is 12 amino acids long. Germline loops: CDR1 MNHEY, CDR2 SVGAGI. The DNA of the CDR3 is TGTGCCAGCAGCACCAGGGCCTCCGGCTACACCTTC. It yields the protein CASSTRASGYTF.

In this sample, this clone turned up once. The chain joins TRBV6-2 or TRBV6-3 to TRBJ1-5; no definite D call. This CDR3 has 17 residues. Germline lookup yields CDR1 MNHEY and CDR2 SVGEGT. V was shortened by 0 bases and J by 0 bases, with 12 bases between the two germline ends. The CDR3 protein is CASSYSVGIYSNQPQHF. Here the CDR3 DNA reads TGTGCCAGCAGTTACTCGGTAGGGATCTATAGCAATCAGCCCCAGCATTTT.

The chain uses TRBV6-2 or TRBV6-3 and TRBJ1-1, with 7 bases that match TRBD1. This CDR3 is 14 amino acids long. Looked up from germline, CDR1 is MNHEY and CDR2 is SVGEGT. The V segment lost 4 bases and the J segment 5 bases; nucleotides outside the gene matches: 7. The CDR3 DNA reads TGTGCCAGCAGTTCGAGGACAGGTGGGACTGAAGCTTTCTTT. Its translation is CASSSRTGGTEAFF.

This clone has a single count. The DNA of the CDR3 is TGTGCCAGCAGCTTGGGGTCGAGCTCCTACGAGCAGTACTTC. This encodes CASSLGSSSYEQYF. The V gene is TRBV5-5, the J gene TRBJ2-7; no clear D gene. The germline V gene encodes CDR1 SGHKS and CDR2 YYEKEE (reference sequence). The ends were cut back, 0 bases at V and 0 bases at J, with 7 bases in the middle. CDR3 size: 14 residues. Combining the CDR3 with reference TRBV5-5 and TRBJ2-7 gives the whole variable domain DAGVTQSPTHLIKTRGQQVTLRCSPISGHKSVSWYQQVLGQGPQFIFQYYEKEERGRGNFPDRFSARQFPNYSSELNVNALLLGDSALYLCASSLGSSSYEQYFGPGTRLTVT.

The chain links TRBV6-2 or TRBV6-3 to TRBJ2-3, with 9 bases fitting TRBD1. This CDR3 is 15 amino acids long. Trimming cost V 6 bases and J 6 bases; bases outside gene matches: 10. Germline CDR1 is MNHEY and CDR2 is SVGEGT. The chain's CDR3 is CASSRQGGVMDTQYF. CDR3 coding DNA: TGTGCCAGCAGCCGACAGGGGGGGGTGATGGATACGCAGTATTTT.

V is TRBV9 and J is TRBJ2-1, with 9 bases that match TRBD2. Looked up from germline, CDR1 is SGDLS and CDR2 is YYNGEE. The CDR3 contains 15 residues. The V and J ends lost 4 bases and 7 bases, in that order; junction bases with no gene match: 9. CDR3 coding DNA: TGTGCCAGCAGCTACGGCGGGGGGGCCAGTAATGAGCAGTTCTTC. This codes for CASSYGGGASNEQFF.

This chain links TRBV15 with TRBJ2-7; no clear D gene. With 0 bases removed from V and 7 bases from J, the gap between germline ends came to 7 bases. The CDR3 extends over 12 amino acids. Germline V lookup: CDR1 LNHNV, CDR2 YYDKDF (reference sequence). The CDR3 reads CATSRDEREQYF. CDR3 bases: TGTGCCACCAGCAGAGATGAGAGGGAGCAGTACTTC.

This CDR3 reads CASSMSVGGEAFF. The CDR3 DNA is TGTGCCAGCAGTATGTCCGTGGGTGGCGAAGCTTTCTTT. V is TRBV6-2 or TRBV6-3 and J is TRBJ1-1; no reliable D call. Trimming shortened V by 5 bases and J by 8 bases, and 15 bases separated the two germline ends. Germline CDR1 and CDR2: MNHEY and SVGEGT. This CDR3 is 13 amino acids long.

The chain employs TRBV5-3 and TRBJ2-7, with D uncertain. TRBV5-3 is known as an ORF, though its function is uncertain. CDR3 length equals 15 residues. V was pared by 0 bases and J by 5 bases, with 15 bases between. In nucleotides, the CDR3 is TGTGCCAGAAGCTTGGGGACGGACCATCTTCACGAGCAGTACTTC. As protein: CARSLGTDHLHEQYF.

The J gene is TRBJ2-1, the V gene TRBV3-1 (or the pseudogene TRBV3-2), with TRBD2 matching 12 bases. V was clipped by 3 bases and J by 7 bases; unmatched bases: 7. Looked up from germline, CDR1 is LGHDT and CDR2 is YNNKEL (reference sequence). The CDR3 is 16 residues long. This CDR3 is CASSHLLAGGRNEQFF. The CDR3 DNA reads TGTGCCAGCAGCCATCTACTAGCGGGAGGTAGGAATGAGCAGTTCTTC.